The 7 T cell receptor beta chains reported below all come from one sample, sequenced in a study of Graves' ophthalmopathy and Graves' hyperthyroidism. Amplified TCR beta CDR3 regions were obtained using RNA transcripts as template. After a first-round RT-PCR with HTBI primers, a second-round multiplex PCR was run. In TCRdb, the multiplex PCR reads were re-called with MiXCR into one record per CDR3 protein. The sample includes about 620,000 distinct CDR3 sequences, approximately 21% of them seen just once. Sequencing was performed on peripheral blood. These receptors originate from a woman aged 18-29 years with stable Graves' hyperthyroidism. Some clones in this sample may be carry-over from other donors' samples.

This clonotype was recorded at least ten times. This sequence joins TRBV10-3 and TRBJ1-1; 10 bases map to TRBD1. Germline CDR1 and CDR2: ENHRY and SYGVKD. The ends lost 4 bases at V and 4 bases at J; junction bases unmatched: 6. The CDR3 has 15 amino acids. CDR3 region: CAISVPGQGTTEAFF. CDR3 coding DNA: TGTGCCATCAGTGTCCCGGGACAGGGGACCACTGAAGCTTTCTTT.

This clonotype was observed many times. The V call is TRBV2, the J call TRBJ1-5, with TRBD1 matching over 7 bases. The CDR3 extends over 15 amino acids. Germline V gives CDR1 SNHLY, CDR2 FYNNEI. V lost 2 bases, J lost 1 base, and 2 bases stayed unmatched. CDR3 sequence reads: CASSERQGSNQPQHF. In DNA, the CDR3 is TGTGCCAGCAGTGAACGACAGGGAAGCAATCAGCCCCAGCATTTT.

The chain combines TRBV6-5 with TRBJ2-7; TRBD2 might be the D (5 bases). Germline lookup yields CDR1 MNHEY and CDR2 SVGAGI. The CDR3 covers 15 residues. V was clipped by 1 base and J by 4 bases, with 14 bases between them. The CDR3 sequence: CASSYFEGPGYEQYF. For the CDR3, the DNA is TGTGCCAGCAGTTACTTCGAGGGCCCTGGGTACGAGCAGTACTTC.

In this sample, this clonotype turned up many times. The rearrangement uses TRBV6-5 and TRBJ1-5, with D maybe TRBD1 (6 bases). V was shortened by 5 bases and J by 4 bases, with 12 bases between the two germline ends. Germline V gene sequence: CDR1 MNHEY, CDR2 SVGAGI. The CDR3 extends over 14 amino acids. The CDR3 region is CASSSRGINQPQHF. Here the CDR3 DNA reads TGTGCCAGCAGTAGCAGGGGAATAAATCAGCCCCAGCATTTT.

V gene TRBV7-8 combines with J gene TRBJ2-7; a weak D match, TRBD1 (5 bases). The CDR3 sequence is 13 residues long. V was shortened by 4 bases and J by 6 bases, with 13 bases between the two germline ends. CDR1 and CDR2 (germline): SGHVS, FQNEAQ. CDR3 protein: CASSSLGHSEQYF. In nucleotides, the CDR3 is TGTGCCAGCAGCTCCTTAGGACATAGCGAGCAGTACTTC.

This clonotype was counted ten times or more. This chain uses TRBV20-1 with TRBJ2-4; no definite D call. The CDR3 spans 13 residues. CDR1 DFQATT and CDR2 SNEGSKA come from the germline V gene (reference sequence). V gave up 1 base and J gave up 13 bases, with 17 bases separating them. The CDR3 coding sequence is TGCAGTGCTAGAGTGTCCGCTCAGCTGTTGCAGTACTTC. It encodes CSARVSAQLLQYF.

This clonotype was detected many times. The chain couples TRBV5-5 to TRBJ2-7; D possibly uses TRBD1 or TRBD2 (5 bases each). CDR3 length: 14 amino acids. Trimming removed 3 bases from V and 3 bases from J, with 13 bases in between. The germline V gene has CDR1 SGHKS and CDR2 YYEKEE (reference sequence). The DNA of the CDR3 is TGTGCCAGCAGCTACCCCGGGACGTACTACGAGCAGTACTTC. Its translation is CASSYPGTYYEQYF.